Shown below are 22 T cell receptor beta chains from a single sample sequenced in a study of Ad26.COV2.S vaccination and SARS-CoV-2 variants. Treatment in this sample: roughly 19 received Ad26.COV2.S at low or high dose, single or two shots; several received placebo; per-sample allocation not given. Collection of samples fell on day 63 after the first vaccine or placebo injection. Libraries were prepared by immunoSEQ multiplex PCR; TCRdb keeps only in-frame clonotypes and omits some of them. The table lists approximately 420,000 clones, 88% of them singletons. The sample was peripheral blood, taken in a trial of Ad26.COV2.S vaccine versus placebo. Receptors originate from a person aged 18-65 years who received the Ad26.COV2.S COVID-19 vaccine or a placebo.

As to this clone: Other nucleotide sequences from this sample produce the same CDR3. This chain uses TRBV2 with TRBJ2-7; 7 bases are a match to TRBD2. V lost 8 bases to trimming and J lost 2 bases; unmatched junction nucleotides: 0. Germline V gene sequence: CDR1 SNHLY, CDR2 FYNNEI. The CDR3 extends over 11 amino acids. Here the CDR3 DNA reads TGTGCCAGCGGGGGGGCCTACGAGCAGTACTTC. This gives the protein CASGGAYEQYF.

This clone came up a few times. The CDR3: CASSQPEGRHYGYTF. The CDR3 bases are TGCGCCAGCAGCCAACCTGAGGGACGGCACTATGGCTACACCTTC. This sequence joins TRBV4-1 and TRBJ1-2; D is perhaps TRBD1 (5 bases). Germline loops: CDR1 MGHRA, CDR2 YSYEKL. Trimming removed 2 bases at V and 3 bases at J, with 13 bases between. The CDR3 is 15 residues long.

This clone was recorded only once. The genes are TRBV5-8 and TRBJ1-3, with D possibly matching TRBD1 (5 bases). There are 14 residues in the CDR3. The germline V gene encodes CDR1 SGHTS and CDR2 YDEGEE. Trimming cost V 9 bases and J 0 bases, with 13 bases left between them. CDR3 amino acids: CATLGRSSGNTIYF. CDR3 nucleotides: TGTGCCACCCTGGGACGGAGCTCTGGAAACACCATATATTTT.

CDR3 region: CASSLSIGGRGSSSYEQYF. DNA of the CDR3: TGTGCCAGCAGCTTATCGATAGGTGGGCGGGGATCTAGCTCCTACGAGCAGTACTTC. The chain carries TRBV7-8 and TRBJ2-7; maybe TRBD2 (6 bases). This CDR3 has 19 amino acids. The germline gives CDR1 SGHVS, CDR2 FQNEAQ. Trimming shortened V by 2 bases and J by 0 bases, and 23 bases separated the two germline ends.

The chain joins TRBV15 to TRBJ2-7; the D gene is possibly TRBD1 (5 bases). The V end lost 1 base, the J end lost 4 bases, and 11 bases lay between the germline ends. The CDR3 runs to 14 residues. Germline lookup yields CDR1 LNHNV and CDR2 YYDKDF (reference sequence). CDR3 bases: TGTGCCACCAGCAGAGCCGGCAGGGCTTACGAGCAGTACTTC. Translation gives CATSRAGRAYEQYF.

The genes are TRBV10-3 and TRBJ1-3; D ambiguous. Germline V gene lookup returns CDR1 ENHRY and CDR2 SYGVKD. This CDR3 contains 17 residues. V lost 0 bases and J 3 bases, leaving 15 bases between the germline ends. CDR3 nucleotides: TGTGCCATCAGTGAGTCTGGACCGGCGGGGATTGGAAACACCATATATTTT. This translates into CAISESGPAGIGNTIYF.

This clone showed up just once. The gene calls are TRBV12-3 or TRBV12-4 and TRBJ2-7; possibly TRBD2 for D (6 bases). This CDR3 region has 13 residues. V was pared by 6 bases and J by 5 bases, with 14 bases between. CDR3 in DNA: TGTGCCAGCAGATTTGGAGGGGACCACGAGCAGTACTTC. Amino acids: CASRFGGDHEQYF.

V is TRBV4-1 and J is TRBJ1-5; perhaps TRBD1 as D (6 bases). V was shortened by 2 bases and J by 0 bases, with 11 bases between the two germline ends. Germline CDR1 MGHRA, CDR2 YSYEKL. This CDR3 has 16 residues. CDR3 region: CASSQSQGDSNQPQHF. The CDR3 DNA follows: TGCGCCAGCAGCCAATCACAGGGCGATAGCAATCAGCCCCAGCATTTT.

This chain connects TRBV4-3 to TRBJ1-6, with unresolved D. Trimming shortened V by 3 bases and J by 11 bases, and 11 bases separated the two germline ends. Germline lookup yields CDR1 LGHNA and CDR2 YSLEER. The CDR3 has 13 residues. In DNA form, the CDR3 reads TGCGCCAGCAGCCAGGACCCGGGGACACCCCTCCACTTT. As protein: CASSQDPGTPLHF.

The CDR3 region has the DNA TGTGCCAGCAGCTCACGGACAGACTACACTGAAGCTTTCTTT. Its protein product is CASSSRTDYTEAFF. This rearrangement joins TRBV7-8 to TRBJ1-1; D possibly corresponds to TRBD1 (6 bases). The ends were cut back, 4 bases at V and 3 bases at J, with 12 bases in the middle. The CDR3 is 14 residues long. Germline V CDR1 and CDR2: SGHVS, FQNEAQ.

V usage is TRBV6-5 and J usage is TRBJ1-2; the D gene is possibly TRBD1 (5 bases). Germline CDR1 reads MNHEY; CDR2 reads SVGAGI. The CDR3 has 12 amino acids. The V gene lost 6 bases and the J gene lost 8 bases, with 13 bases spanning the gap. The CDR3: CASRGAGVGYTF. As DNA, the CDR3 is TGTGCCAGCAGAGGTGCGGGGGTAGGCTACACCTTC.

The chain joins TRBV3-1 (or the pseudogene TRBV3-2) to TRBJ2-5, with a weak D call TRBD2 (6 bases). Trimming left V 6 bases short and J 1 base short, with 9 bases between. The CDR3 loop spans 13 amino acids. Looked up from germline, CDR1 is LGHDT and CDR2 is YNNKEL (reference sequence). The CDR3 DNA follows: TGTGCCAGCAGGAGGAGGGCCCAAGAGACCCAGTACTTC. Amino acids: CASRRRAQETQYF.

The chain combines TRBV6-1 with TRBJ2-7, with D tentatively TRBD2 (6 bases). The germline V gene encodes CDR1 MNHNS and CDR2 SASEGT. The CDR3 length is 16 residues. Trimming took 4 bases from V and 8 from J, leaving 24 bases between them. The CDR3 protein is CASSVSSRRDSGKQYF. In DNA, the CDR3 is TGTGCCAGCAGTGTTTCCAGCCGCCGGGACTCGGGGAAGCAGTACTTC.

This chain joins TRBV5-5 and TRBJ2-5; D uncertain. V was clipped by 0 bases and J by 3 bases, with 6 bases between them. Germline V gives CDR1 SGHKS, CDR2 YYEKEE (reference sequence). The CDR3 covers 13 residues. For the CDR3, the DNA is TGTGCCAGCAGCTTGGCTTGGGAAGAGACCCAGTACTTC. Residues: CASSLAWEETQYF. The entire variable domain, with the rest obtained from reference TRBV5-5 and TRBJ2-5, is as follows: DAGVTQSPTHLIKTRGQQVTLRCSPISGHKSVSWYQQVLGQGPQFIFQYYEKEERGRGNFPDRFSARQFPNYSSELNVNALLLGDSALYLCASSLAWEETQYFGPGTRLLVL.

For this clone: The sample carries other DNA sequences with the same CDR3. The CDR3 protein is CASSPQNTEAFF. The DNA for the CDR3 is TGTGCCAGCTCTCCGCAGAACACTGAAGCTTTCTTT. The chain links TRBV18 to TRBJ1-1; no firm D call. Germline CDR1 is KGHSH and CDR2 is LQKENI. The CDR3 extends over 12 amino acids. V dropped 6 bases and J dropped 1 base, with 6 bases sitting between them.

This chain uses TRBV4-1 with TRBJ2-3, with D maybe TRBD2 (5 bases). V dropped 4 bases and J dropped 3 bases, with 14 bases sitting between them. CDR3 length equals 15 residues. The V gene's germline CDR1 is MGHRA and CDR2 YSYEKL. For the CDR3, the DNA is TGCGCCAGCAGCCGAAGACTACTCAGTACAGATACGCAGTATTTT. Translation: CASSRRLLSTDTQYF.

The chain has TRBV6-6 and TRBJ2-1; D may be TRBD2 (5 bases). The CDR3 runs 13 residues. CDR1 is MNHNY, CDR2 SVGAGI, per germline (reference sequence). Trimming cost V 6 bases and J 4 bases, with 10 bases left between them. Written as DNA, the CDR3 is TGTGCCAGCAGACCGCCGGGATACAATGAGCAGTTCTTC. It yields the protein CASRPPGYNEQFF.

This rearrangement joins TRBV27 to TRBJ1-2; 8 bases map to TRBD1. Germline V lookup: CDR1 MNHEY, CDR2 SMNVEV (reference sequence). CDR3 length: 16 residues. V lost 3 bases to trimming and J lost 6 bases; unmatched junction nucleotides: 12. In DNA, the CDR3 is TGTGCCAGCAGTTTTTTACAGGGGGATGGGAGTAATGGCTACACCTTC. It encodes CASSFLQGDGSNGYTF.

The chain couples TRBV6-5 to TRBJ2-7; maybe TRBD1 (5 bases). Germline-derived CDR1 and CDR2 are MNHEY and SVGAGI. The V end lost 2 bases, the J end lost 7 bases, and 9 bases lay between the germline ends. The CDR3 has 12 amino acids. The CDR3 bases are TGTGCCAGCAGTTACATAGGGGAAGAGCAGTACTTC. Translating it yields CASSYIGEEQYF.

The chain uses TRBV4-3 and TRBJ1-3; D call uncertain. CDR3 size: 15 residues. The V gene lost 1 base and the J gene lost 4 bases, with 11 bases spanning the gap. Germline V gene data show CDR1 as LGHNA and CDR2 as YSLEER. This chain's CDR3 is CASSQGVWGGNTIYF. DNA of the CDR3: TGCGCCAGCAGCCAAGGTGTGTGGGGAGGAAACACCATATATTTT.

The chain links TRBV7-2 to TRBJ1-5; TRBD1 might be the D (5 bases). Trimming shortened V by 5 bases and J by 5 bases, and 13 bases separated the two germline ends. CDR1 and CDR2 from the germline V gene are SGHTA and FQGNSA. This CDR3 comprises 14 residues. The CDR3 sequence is CASSARGEDQPQHF. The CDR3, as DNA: TGTGCCAGCAGCGCCCGGGGGGAAGATCAGCCCCAGCATTTT.

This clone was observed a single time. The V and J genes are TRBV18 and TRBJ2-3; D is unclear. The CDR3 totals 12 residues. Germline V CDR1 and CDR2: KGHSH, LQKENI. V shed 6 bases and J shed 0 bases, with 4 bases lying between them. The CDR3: CASSSSTDTQYF. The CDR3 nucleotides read TGTGCCAGCTCCTCTAGCACAGATACGCAGTATTTT.